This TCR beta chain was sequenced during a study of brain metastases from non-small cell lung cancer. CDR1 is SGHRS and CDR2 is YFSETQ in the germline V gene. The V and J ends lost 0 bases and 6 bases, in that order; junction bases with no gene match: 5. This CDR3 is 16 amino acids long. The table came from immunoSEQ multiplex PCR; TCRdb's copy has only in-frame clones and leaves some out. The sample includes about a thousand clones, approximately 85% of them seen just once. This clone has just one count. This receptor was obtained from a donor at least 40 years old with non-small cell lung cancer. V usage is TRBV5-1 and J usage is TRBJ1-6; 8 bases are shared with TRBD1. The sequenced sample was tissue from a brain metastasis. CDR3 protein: CASSLEADRGNSPLHF. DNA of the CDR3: TGCGCCAGCAGCTTGGAAGCCGACAGGGGTAATTCACCCCTCCACTTT.